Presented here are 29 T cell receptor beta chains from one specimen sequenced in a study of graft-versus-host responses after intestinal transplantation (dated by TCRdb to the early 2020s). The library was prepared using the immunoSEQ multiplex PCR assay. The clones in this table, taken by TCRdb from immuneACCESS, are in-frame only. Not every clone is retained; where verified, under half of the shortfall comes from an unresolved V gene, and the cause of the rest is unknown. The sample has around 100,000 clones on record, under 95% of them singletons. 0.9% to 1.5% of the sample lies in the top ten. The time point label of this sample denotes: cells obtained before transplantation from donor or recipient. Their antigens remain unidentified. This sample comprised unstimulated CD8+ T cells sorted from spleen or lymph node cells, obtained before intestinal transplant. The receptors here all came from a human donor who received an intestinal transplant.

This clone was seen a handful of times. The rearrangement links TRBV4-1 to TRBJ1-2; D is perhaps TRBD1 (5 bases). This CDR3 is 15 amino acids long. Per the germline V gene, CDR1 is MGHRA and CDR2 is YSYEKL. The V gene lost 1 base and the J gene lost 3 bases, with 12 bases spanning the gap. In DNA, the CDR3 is TGCGCCAGCAGCCAAGTTCCGGACAACGACTATGGCTACACCTTC. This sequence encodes CASSQVPDNDYGYTF.

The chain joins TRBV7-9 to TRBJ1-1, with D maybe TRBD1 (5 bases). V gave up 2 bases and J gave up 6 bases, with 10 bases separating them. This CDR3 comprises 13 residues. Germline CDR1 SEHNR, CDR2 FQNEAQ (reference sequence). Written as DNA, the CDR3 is TGTGCCAGCAGCTTATTAGCGGGGGCTGAAGCTTTCTTT. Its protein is CASSLLAGAEAFF.

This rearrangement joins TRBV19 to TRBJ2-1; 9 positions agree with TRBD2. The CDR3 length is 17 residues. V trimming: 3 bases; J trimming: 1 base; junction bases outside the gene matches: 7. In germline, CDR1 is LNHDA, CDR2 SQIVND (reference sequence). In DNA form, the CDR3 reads TGTGCCAGTAGTATTTCAAGCGGGGGGTTTTCCTACAATGAGCAGTTCTTC. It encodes CASSISSGGFSYNEQFF.

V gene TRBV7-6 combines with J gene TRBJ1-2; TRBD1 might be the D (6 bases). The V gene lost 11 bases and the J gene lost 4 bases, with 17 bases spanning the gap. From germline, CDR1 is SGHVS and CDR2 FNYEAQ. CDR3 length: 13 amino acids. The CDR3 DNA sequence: TGTGCCTCCCGGGGGGCGGGTGGCTATGGCTACACCTTC. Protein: CASRGAGGYGYTF.

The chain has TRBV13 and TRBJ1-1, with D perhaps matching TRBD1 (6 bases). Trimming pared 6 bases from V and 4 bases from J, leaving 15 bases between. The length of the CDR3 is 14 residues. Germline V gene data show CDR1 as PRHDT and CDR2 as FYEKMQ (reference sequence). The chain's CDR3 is CASSSAGESTEAFF. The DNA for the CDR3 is TGTGCCAGCAGTTCCGCAGGGGAAAGCACTGAAGCTTTCTTT.

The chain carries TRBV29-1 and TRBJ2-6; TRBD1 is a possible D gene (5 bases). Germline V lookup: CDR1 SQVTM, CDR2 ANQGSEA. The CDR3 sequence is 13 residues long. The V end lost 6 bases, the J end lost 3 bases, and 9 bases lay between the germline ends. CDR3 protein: CSVREFGANVLTF. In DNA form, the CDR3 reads TGCAGCGTCAGGGAATTTGGGGCCAACGTCCTGACTTTC.

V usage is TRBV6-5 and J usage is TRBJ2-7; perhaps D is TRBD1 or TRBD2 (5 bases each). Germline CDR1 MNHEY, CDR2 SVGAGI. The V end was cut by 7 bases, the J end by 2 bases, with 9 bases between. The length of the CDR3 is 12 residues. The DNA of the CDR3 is TGTGCCAGCACCGGGACCACCTACGAGCAGTACTTC. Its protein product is CASTGTTYEQYF.

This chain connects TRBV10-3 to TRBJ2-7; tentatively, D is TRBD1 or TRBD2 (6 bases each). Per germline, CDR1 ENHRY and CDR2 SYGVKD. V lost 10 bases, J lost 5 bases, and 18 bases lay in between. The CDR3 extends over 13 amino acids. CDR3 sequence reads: CATGDIIKDEQYF. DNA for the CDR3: TGTGCCACGGGGGACATCATTAAAGACGAGCAGTACTTC.

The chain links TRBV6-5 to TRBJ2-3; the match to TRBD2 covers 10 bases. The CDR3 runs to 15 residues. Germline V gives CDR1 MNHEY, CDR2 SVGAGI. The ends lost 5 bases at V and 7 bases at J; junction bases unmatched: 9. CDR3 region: CASSPSGGGLNTQYF. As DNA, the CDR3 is TGTGCCAGCAGTCCTAGCGGGGGAGGCTTAAATACGCAGTATTTT.

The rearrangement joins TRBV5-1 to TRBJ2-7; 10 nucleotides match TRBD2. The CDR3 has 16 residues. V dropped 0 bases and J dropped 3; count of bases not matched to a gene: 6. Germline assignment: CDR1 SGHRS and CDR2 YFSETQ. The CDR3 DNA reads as TGCGCCAGCAGCTTGGGGCTAGCGGGGGAAAACTACGAGCAGTACTTC. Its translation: CASSLGLAGENYEQYF.

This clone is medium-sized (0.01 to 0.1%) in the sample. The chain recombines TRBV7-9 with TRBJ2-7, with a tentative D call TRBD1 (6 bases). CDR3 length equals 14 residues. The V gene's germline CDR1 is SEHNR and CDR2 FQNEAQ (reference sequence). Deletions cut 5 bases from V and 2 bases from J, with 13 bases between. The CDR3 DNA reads TGTGCCAGCAGCAAAGCCGGGACACCCTACGAGCAGTACTTC. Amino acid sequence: CASSKAGTPYEQYF.

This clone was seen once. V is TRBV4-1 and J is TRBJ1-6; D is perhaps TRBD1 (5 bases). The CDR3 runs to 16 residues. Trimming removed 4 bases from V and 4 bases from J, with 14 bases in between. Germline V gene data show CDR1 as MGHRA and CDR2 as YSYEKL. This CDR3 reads CASSPPGSGYNSPLHF. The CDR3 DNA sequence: TGCGCCAGCAGCCCCCCAGGGTCGGGGTATAATTCACCCCTCCACTTT.

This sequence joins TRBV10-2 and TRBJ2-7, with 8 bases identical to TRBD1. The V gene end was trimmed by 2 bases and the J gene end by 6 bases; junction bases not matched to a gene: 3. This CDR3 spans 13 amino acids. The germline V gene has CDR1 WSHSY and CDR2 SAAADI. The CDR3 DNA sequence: TGCGCCAGCAGTGAGATTACAGGGGGCGAGCAGTACTTC. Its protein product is CASSEITGGEQYF.

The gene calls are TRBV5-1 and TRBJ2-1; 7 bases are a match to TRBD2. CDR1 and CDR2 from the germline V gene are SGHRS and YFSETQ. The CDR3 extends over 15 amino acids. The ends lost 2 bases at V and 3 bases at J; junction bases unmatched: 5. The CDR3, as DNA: TGCGCCAGCAGCTTTGAAGCGGGGTTCTACAATGAGCAGTTCTTC. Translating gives CASSFEAGFYNEQFF. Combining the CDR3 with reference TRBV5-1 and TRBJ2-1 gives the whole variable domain KAGVTQTPRYLIKTRGQQVTLSCSPISGHRSVSWYQQTPGQGLQFLFEYFSETQRNKGNFPGRFSGRQFSNSRSEMNVSTLELGDSALYLCASSFEAGFYNEQFFGPGTRLTVL.

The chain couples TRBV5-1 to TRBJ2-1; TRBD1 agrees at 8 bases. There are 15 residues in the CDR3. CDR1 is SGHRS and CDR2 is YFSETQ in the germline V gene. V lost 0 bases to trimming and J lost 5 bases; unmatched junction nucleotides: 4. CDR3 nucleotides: TGCGCCAGCAGCTTGGACAGGGGGTTTCACAATGAGCAGTTCTTC. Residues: CASSLDRGFHNEQFF.

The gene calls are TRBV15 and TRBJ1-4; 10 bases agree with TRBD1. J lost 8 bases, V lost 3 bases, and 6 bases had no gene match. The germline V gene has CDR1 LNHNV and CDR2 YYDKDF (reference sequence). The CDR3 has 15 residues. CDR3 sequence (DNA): TGTGCCACCAGCAGCACCCGGACAGGGGGGGAAAAACTGTTTTTT. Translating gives CATSSTRTGGEKLFF. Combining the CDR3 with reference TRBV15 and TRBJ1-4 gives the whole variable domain DAMVIQNPRYQVTQFGKPVTLSCSQTLNHNVMYWYQQKSSQAPKLLFHYYDKDFNNEADTPDNFQSRRPNTSFCFLDIRSPGLGDTAMYLCATSSTRTGGEKLFFGSGTQLSVL.

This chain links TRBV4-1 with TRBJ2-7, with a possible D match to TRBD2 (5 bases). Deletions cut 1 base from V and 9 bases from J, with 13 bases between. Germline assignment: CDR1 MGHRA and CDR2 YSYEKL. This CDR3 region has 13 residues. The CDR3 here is CASSQVGASWQYF. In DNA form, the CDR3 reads TGCGCCAGCAGCCAAGTGGGAGCGTCCTGGCAGTACTTC.

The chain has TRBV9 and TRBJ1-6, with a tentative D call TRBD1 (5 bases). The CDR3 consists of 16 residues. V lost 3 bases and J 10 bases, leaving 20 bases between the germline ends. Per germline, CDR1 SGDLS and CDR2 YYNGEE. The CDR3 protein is CASSAGGGGKGSPLHF. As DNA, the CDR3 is TGTGCCAGCAGCGCAGGTGGGGGGGGGAAGGGGTCACCCCTCCACTTT.

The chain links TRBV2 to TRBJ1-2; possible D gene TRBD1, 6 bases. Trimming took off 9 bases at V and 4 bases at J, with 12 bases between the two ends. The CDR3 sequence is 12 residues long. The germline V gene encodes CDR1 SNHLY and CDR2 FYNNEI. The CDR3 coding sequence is TGTGCCAGGTACAGGGCCGGCTATGGCTACACCTTC. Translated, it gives CARYRAGYGYTF.

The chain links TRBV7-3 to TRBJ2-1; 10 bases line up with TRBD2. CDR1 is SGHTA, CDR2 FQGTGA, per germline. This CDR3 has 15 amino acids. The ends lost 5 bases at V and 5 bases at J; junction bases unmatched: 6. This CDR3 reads CASSHIAGGNNEQFF. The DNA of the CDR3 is TGTGCCAGCAGCCACATAGCGGGGGGAAACAATGAGCAGTTCTTC.

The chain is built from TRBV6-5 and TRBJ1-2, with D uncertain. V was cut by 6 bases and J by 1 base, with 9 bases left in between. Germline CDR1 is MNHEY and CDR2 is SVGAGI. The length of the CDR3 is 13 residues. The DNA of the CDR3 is TGTGCCAGCAGGCCAGGCGATAACTATGGCTACACCTTC. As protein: CASRPGDNYGYTF.

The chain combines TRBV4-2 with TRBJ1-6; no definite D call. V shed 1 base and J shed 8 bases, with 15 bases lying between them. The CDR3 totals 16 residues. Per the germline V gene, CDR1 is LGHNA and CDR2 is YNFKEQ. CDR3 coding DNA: TGTGCCAGCAGCCAAGGTGCCAAATTAGGCGATTCACCCCTCCACTTT. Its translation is CASSQGAKLGDSPLHF.

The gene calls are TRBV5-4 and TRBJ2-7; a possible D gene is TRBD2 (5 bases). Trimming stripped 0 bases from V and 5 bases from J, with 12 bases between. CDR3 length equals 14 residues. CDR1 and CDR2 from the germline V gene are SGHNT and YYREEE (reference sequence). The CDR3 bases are TGTGCCAGCAGCTTGGAGGCTGCCGGGGACGAGCAGTACTTC. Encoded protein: CASSLEAAGDEQYF.

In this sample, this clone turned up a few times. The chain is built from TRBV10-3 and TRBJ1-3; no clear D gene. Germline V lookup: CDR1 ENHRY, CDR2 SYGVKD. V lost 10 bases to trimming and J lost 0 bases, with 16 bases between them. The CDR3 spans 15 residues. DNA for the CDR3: TGTGCCACCGACCCTGGGTTCGGCTCTGGAAACACCATATATTTT. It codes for CATDPGFGSGNTIYF.

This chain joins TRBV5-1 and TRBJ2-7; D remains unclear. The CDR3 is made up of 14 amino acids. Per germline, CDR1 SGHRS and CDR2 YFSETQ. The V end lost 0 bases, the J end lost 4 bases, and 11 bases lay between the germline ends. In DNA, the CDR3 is TGCGCCAGCAGCTTGGTACCCTCTTCGTACGAGCAGTACTTC. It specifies CASSLVPSSYEQYF.

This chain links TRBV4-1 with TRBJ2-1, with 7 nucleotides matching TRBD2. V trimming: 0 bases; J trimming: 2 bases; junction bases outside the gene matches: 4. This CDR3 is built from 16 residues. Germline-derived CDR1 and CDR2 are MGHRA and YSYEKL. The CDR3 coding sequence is TGCGCCAGCAGCCAAGATCAAGCGGGAACCTACAATGAGCAGTTCTTC. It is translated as CASSQDQAGTYNEQFF.

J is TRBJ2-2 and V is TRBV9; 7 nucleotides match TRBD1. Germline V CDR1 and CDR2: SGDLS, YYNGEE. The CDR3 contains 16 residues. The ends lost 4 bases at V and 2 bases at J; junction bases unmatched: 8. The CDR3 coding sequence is TGTGCCAGCAGCCAAAGTAGGGGGCTTAACACCGGGGAGCTGTTTTTT. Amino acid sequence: CASSQSRGLNTGELFF.

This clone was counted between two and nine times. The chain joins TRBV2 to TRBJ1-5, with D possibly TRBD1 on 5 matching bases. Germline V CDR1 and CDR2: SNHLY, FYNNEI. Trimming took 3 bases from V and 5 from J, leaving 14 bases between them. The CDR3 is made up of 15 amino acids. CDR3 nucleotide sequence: TGTGCCAGCAGTGATCTCGGGGCTCCTGATCAGCCCCAGCATTTT. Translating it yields CASSDLGAPDQPQHF.

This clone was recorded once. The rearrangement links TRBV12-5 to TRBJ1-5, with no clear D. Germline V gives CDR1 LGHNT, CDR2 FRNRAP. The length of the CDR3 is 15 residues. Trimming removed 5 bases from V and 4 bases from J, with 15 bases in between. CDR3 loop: CASGALAGRNQPQHF. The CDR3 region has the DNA TGTGCTAGTGGTGCCCTGGCAGGACGGAATCAGCCCCAGCATTTT. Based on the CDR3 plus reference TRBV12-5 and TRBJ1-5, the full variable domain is DARVTQTPRHKVTEMGQEVTMRCQPILGHNTVFWYRQTMMQGLELLAYFRNRAPLDDSGMPKDRFSAEMPDATLATLKIQPSEPRDSAVYFCASGALAGRNQPQHFGDGTRLSIL.